These 28 T cell receptor beta chains originate from one sample sequenced in a study of cytomegalovirus exposure and HLA in healthy donors (dated by TCRdb to the late 2010s). To prepare the library, the immunoSEQ multiplex PCR assay was applied. For the multiplex PCR, a mixture combining 60 forward primers for TCR Vbeta segments and 13 reverse primers for TCR Jbeta segments was used. The immuneACCESS repertoire file appears here via TCRdb, limited to in-frame rearrangements. These files lack a portion of the clones; in checked studies, under half of the deficit traces to unresolved V genes, and the cause of the others is not known. The sample has roughly 200,000 clones on record, 65% to 90% of them singletons. Under 3% of the sample is taken by the ten largest. Sequencing was done on a sample of PBMCs. The receptors were gathered from a woman aged 45-59 years in good health and CMV-seronegative.

The chain links TRBV28 to TRBJ2-7; 8 bases match TRBD1. V trimming: 2 bases; J trimming: 4 bases; junction bases outside the gene matches: 7. The germline V gene has CDR1 MDHEN and CDR2 SYDVKM. CDR3 length equals 15 residues. The DNA of the CDR3 is TGTGCCAGCAGTTTACCAGGGGGCCTCCGATACGAGCAGTACTTC. Amino acid sequence: CASSLPGGLRYEQYF.

This chain joins TRBV7-9 and TRBJ2-7; 9 bases map to TRBD1. V shed 5 bases and J 1 base; nucleotides not matched to a gene: 3. Germline CDR1 SEHNR, CDR2 FQNEAQ (reference sequence). This CDR3 has 14 amino acids. The CDR3, as DNA: TGTGCCAGCAGCCAGGGACAGGGTTCCTACGAGCAGTACTTC. It specifies CASSQGQGSYEQYF.

The chain uses TRBV6-1 and TRBJ2-7; D might be TRBD1 (6 bases). The CDR3 totals 15 residues. CDR1 is MNHNS and CDR2 is SASEGT in the germline V gene. Trimming removed 0 bases at V and 3 bases at J, with 12 bases between. The CDR3 reads CASSEAGTRGYEQYF. DNA for the CDR3: TGTGCCAGCAGTGAAGCGGGGACACGGGGCTACGAGCAGTACTTC.

The J gene is TRBJ1-1, the V gene TRBV6-5; maybe TRBD1 (6 bases). The CDR3 is 14 residues long. Trimming pared 5 bases from V and 6 bases from J, leaving 16 bases between. Germline V gene data show CDR1 as MNHEY and CDR2 as SVGAGI. DNA of the CDR3: TGTGCCAGCAGTCCGACGAGGGGGAAGGCTGAAGCTTTCTTT. Translating it yields CASSPTRGKAEAFF.

This clone came up once. The CDR3 nucleotides read TGTGCCAGCAGCTTAAGCCCCCTTGTGAGGGATCAAGAGACCCAGTACTTC. Its protein product is CASSLSPLVRDQETQYF. The V gene is TRBV7-6, the J gene TRBJ2-5; tentative D call: TRBD2 (5 bases). The V gene's germline CDR1 is SGHVS and CDR2 FNYEAQ. With 2 bases removed from V and 2 bases from J, the gap between germline ends came to 18 bases. This CDR3 is built from 17 residues.

A few counts support this clone. This chain joins TRBV19 and TRBJ2-1, with 8 bases that match TRBD1. This CDR3 comprises 18 residues. Germline CDR1 LNHDA, CDR2 SQIVND (reference sequence). With V trimmed by 3 bases and J by 0 bases, 10 bases remained unmatched. The CDR3 nucleotides read TGTGCCAGTAGTATCCGAGGCAGGGGGCTAAGCTCCTACAATGAGCAGTTCTTC. It translates to CASSIRGRGLSSYNEQFF.

This sequence joins TRBV19 and TRBJ2-2; 7 bases are shared with TRBD1. The V segment lost 6 bases and the J segment 4 bases; nucleotides outside the gene matches: 8. This CDR3 is built from 15 residues. Germline V gene sequence: CDR1 LNHDA, CDR2 SQIVND (reference sequence). CDR3 sequence: CASRPLGQTTGELFF. CDR3 in DNA: TGTGCCAGTAGGCCCCTGGGACAGACCACCGGGGAGCTGTTTTTT. Drawing the rest from reference TRBV19 and TRBJ2-2, the complete variable domain is DGGITQSPKYLFRKEGQNVTLSCEQNLNHDAMYWYRQDPGQGLRLIYYSQIVNDFQKGDIAEGYSVSREKKESFPLTVTSAQKNPTAFYLCASRPLGQTTGELFFGEGSRLTVL.

The rearrangement links TRBV6-1 to TRBJ1-2; a possible D gene is TRBD1 (5 bases). Germline assignment: CDR1 MNHNS and CDR2 SASEGT. The CDR3 extends over 14 amino acids. Trimming left V 0 bases short and J 2 bases short, with 7 bases between. CDR3 in amino acids: CASSEAGGNYGYTF. CDR3 DNA: TGTGCCAGCAGTGAAGCCGGGGGGAACTATGGCTACACCTTC.

Worth noting for this clone: The sample holds other DNA sequences that translate to the same CDR3. The chain's CDR3 is CASREGGKSSYEQYF. CDR3 nucleotide sequence: TGTGCCAGCAGAGAAGGCGGGAAGAGCTCCTACGAGCAGTACTTC. This chain joins TRBV28 and TRBJ2-7; perhaps TRBD2 as D (6 bases). Germline CDR1 is MDHEN and CDR2 is SYDVKM. V was trimmed by 6 bases and J by 0 bases, leaving 15 bases between them. CDR3 length: 15 residues. Combining the CDR3 with reference TRBV28 and TRBJ2-7 gives the whole variable domain DVKVTQSSRYLVKRTGEKVFLECVQDMDHENMFWYRQDPGLGLRLIYFSYDVKMKEKGDIPEGYSVSREKKERFSLILESASTNQTSMYLCASREGGKSSYEQYFGPGTRLTVT.

This chain connects TRBV11-2 to TRBJ1-2; 7 bases match TRBD1. V lost 1 base to trimming and J lost 2 bases; unmatched junction nucleotides: 7. The CDR3 covers 16 residues. Germline V gene sequence: CDR1 SGHAT, CDR2 FQNNGV. The CDR3 region is CASSLGAGQRNYGYTF. The DNA for the CDR3 is TGTGCCAGCAGCTTAGGGGCGGGACAGAGAAACTATGGCTACACCTTC. Combining the CDR3 with reference TRBV11-2 and TRBJ1-2 gives the whole variable domain EAGVAQSPRYKIIEKRQSVAFWCNPISGHATLYWYQQILGQGPKLLIQFQNNGVVDDSQLPKDRFSAERLKGVDSTLKIQPAKLEDSAVYLCASSLGAGQRNYGYTFGSGTRLTVV.

This chain uses TRBV6-1 with TRBJ2-7; 8 bases fit TRBD1. Unmatched junction bases numbered 4, after V lost 4 bases and J lost 2 bases. The CDR3 runs 14 residues. Per germline, CDR1 MNHNS and CDR2 SASEGT. DNA for the CDR3: TGTGCCAGCAGTGCAGCGACAGGGGCCTACGAGCAGTACTTC. This translates into CASSAATGAYEQYF.

This clone showed up just a few times. This chain connects TRBV28 to TRBJ2-5; possibly TRBD1 for D (6 bases). The V end lost 5 bases, the J end lost 2 bases, and 12 bases lay between the germline ends. Germline assignment: CDR1 MDHEN and CDR2 SYDVKM. CDR3 size: 14 residues. The DNA for the CDR3 is TGTGCCAGCAGTCCTACGGGACAACAAGAGACCCAGTACTTC. Protein: CASSPTGQQETQYF.

The rearrangement links TRBV6-5 to TRBJ2-5; 10 bases align to TRBD2. The J call may be in error: the DNA end matches TRBJ2-7 better. CDR3 length: 14 amino acids. Per the germline V gene, CDR1 is MNHEY and CDR2 is SVGAGI. The CDR3 sequence: CASSLAGGSYEQYF. The CDR3 nucleotides are TGTGCCAGCAGCTTAGCGGGGGGCTCCTACGAGCAGTACTTC.

This chain uses TRBV5-1 with TRBJ2-5; tentative D call: TRBD2 (6 bases). The V and J ends lost 2 bases and 5 bases respectively, with 16 bases between them. Germline V CDR1 and CDR2: SGHRS, YFSETQ. The CDR3 loop spans 15 amino acids. CDR3 in amino acids: CASSFGTPGGETQYF. The CDR3 coding sequence is TGCGCCAGCAGCTTTGGGACCCCTGGAGGGGAGACCCAGTACTTC.

The chain uses TRBV7-6 and TRBJ1-1, with D perhaps TRBD1 (6 bases). The CDR3 length is 16 residues. Germline-derived CDR1 and CDR2 are SGHVS and FNYEAQ. Trimming left V 0 bases short and J 0 bases short, with 11 bases between. The CDR3 reads CASSLARTEMNTEAFF. The CDR3 DNA is TGTGCCAGCAGCTTAGCACGGACAGAGATGAACACTGAAGCTTTCTTT.

The DNA for the CDR3 is TGTGCCAGCAGCTTGACAGGCATTTATTTCCCTGGGGCCAACGTCCTGACTTTC. The encoded protein is CASSLTGIYFPGANVLTF. The gene calls are TRBV7-9 and TRBJ2-6; a weak D match, TRBD1 (6 bases). Germline V gene sequence: CDR1 SEHNR, CDR2 FQNEAQ (reference sequence). The CDR3 length is 18 residues. V was pared by 3 bases and J by 2 bases, with 17 bases between.

This chain uses TRBV7-2 with TRBJ2-3; weak D call: TRBD2 (6 bases). Per the germline V gene, CDR1 is SGHTA and CDR2 is FQGNSA. The length of the CDR3 is 15 residues. V shed 5 bases and J shed 2 bases, with 14 bases lying between them. The CDR3: CASSLIAVLTDTQYF. CDR3 sequence (DNA): TGTGCCAGCAGCCTAATAGCGGTACTCACAGATACGCAGTATTTT.

The chain carries TRBV27 and TRBJ2-7; D gene ambiguous. The CDR3 has 13 residues. Germline CDR1 MNHEY, CDR2 SMNVEV (reference sequence). The V gene lost 5 bases and the J gene lost 0 bases, with 8 bases spanning the gap. CDR3 sequence: CASSRPSSYEQYF. CDR3 coding DNA: TGTGCCAGCAGTCGGCCTAGCTCCTACGAGCAGTACTTC.

The chain couples TRBV28 to TRBJ2-7; tentative D call: TRBD1 (5 bases). V dropped 2 bases and J dropped 6 bases, with 14 bases sitting between them. The CDR3 is made up of 14 amino acids. The germline V gene has CDR1 MDHEN and CDR2 SYDVKM. Here the CDR3 reads CASSLPTFRGEQYF. The CDR3 DNA reads TGTGCCAGCAGTTTACCCACATTTAGGGGCGAGCAGTACTTC.

This clone was seen just once. This sequence joins TRBV28 and TRBJ1-1; no definite D call. The CDR3 consists of 13 residues. V was shortened by 5 bases and J by 5 bases, with 12 bases between the two germline ends. Germline V gene data show CDR1 as MDHEN and CDR2 as SYDVKM. CDR3 DNA: TGTGCCAGCAGTCTCAGTTCGTGGACTGAAGCTTTCTTT. This sequence encodes CASSLSSWTEAFF.

The genes are TRBV19 and TRBJ1-5, with D possibly matching TRBD1 (6 bases). The CDR3 has 15 amino acids. Germline-derived CDR1 and CDR2 are LNHDA and SQIVND (reference sequence). Trimming left V 2 bases short and J 5 bases short, with 13 bases between. CDR3 amino acids: CASSIFGDTYQPQHF. DNA of the CDR3: TGTGCCAGTAGTATATTTGGGGACACCTATCAGCCCCAGCATTTT.

This clone was detected once. The chain has TRBV7-3 and TRBJ2-1; 9 nucleotides line up with TRBD1. Germline V lookup: CDR1 SGHTA, CDR2 FQGTGA. This CDR3 has 16 residues. Trimming cost V 2 bases and J 8 bases; bases outside gene matches: 10. CDR3 nucleotides: TGTGCCAGCAGCTTAGGTAGGACAGGGGCGCCCCATGAGCAGTTCTTC. It yields the protein CASSLGRTGAPHEQFF.

The chain recombines TRBV11-2 with TRBJ2-5; TRBD2 matches at 7 bases. The end of the DNA is better explained by TRBJ2-7, so the J call may be wrong. The CDR3 has 14 amino acids. CDR1 SGHAT and CDR2 FQNNGV come from the germline V gene. CDR3 sequence reads: CASSLAGGYYEQYF. CDR3 sequence (DNA): TGTGCCAGCAGCTTAGCGGGAGGATATTACGAGCAGTACTTC.

CDR3 DNA: TGCGCCAGCAGCCTAAGATTCGCAGGGGCCCTCAAAAACATTCAGTACTTC. Translating gives CASSLRFAGALKNIQYF. V usage is TRBV4-1 and J usage is TRBJ2-4, with a weak D call TRBD1 (6 bases). V was trimmed by 4 bases and J by 3 bases, leaving 19 bases between them. Germline V gene data show CDR1 as MGHRA and CDR2 as YSYEKL. CDR3 size: 17 residues.

The J gene is TRBJ2-7, the V gene TRBV28; 7 bases agree with TRBD1. Germline V gene lookup returns CDR1 MDHEN and CDR2 SYDVKM. This CDR3 spans 15 amino acids. After removal of 3 bases from V and 0 bases from J, the junction contained 5 bases not matched to a gene. The CDR3 loop reads CASSLRGPPSYEQYF. The CDR3 DNA follows: TGTGCCAGCAGTTTGAGGGGGCCACCCTCCTACGAGCAGTACTTC.

The V call is TRBV2, the J call TRBJ1-4; TRBD1 might be the D (5 bases). V lost 1 base and J 11 bases, leaving 17 bases between the germline ends. CDR1 and CDR2 (germline): SNHLY, FYNNEI. The CDR3 sequence is 15 residues long. Here the CDR3 reads CASSEEHSRGWKLFF. DNA for the CDR3: TGTGCCAGCAGTGAAGAGCACTCAAGGGGTTGGAAACTGTTTTTT.

This clone was counted a few times. J is TRBJ2-7 and V is TRBV19; 7 bases match TRBD1. The CDR3 spans 15 residues. Germline CDR1 and CDR2: LNHDA and SQIVND (reference sequence). With 5 bases clipped from V and 2 bases from J, the junction kept 9 bases outside the gene matches. CDR3 residues: CASSPRQGAPYEQYF. CDR3 DNA sequence: TGTGCCAGTAGTCCTCGACAGGGTGCGCCCTACGAGCAGTACTTC.

This chain connects TRBV29-1 to TRBJ1-1; D is possibly TRBD1 (6 bases). This CDR3 contains 12 residues. Trimming took 3 bases from V and 4 from J, leaving 9 bases between them. Germline values: CDR1 SQVTM, CDR2 ANQGSEA. CDR3 DNA: TGCAGCGTTGAGGGACAATCCACTGAAGCTTTCTTT. It encodes CSVEGQSTEAFF. Complete variable domain (other parts from reference TRBV29-1 and TRBJ1-1): SAVISQKPSRDICQRGTSLTIQCQVDSQVTMMFWYRQQPGQSLTLIATANQGSEATYESGFVIDKFPISRPNLTFSTLTVSNMSPEDSSIYLCSVEGQSTEAFFGQGTRLTVV.